This is a list of T cell receptor beta chains from one sample in a study of blood T cell repertoires in COVID-19. Clones were read by immunoSEQ multiplex PCR, and TCRdb kept only the in-frame ones, dropping some. Of 75,000 to 100,000 clones listed, over 80% were seen once; the top ten hold about 10%. The material sequenced was peripheral blood. Source of these receptors: a human donor in a cohort sampled during active COVID-19. Each CDR3 is given with its conserved first and last residue. For some rows the clone size is stated as once, few or many, or as a class when expanded; others skip it.

clone size,J gene,V gene,CDR3 protein
few,TRBJ2-1,TRBV2,CASSFLSSGYNEQFF
few,TRBJ1-1,TRBV2,CASSEIRGFTEAFF
.,TRBJ1-1,TRBV6-1,CASSDPQGGAGLGTEAFF
.,TRBJ1-1,TRBV27,CASSLSDRRHTEAFF
.,TRBJ2-7,TRBV10-2,CASSEMRGAYEQYF
.,TRBJ2-7,TRBV5-1,CASSYDGGRVSEQYF
.,TRBJ2-5,TRBV5-1,CASSLGPRASGSQETQYF
few,TRBJ1-2,TRBV4-1,CASSQGDSPVYGYTF
.,TRBJ2-5,TRBV10-1,CATNGAGGRGETQYF
.,TRBJ2-7,TRBV5-5,CASSLVRVPYEQYF
.,TRBJ1-2,TRBV7-8,CASTKSIGGYYGYTF
.,TRBJ2-7,TRBV7-3,CASSLTSGRRHEQYF
.,TRBJ1-6,TRBV3-1/TRBV3-2,CASSQSPPGGWSPLHF
.,TRBJ2-3,TRBV30,CAWRKLTPDTQYF
once,TRBJ2-7,TRBV5-4,CASSLFATGVQYF
.,TRBJ2-1,TRBV3-1/TRBV3-2,CASSQTEYNEQFF
.,TRBJ2-5,TRBV3-1/TRBV3-2,CASSQDMQGGKETQYF
.,TRBJ1-1,TRBV4-1,CASSPGRENTEAFF
.,TRBJ1-2,TRBV19,CASTVTGGGYGYTF
once,TRBJ2-2,TRBV18,CASSPPTGLTGELFF
.,TRBJ1-4,TRBV18,CASSLTATNEKLFF
.,TRBJ2-7,TRBV29-1,CSVDAGVNTDEQYF
.,TRBJ2-3,TRBV4-3,CASSQDWSSGGGTDTQYF
.,TRBJ1-5,TRBV5-8,CASSSRQGRQPQHF
.,TRBJ2-7,TRBV19,CASSIDRTNYEQYF
once,TRBJ2-3,TRBV12-1,CASSYTREKLSTDTQYF
few,TRBJ2-7,TRBV29-1,CSVEVSYEQYF
.,TRBJ1-1,TRBV6-6,CASRHQRTGLNTEAFF
many,TRBJ2-1,TRBV2,CASSTTVGAFNEQFF
once,TRBJ2-7,TRBV23-1,CATPRDTDYEQYF
.,TRBJ1-1,TRBV7-8,CASSPGWAENTEAFF
once,TRBJ2-1,TRBV7-9,CASSFNRGSYNEQFF
.,TRBJ2-7,TRBV7-2,CASSLEGGTTSYEQYF
.,TRBJ2-7,TRBV5-1,CASSSGQGRLTYEQYF
.,TRBJ1-5,TRBV7-2,CASRVMTASNQPQHF
.,TRBJ2-7,TRBV9,CASSVADRGLSYEQYF